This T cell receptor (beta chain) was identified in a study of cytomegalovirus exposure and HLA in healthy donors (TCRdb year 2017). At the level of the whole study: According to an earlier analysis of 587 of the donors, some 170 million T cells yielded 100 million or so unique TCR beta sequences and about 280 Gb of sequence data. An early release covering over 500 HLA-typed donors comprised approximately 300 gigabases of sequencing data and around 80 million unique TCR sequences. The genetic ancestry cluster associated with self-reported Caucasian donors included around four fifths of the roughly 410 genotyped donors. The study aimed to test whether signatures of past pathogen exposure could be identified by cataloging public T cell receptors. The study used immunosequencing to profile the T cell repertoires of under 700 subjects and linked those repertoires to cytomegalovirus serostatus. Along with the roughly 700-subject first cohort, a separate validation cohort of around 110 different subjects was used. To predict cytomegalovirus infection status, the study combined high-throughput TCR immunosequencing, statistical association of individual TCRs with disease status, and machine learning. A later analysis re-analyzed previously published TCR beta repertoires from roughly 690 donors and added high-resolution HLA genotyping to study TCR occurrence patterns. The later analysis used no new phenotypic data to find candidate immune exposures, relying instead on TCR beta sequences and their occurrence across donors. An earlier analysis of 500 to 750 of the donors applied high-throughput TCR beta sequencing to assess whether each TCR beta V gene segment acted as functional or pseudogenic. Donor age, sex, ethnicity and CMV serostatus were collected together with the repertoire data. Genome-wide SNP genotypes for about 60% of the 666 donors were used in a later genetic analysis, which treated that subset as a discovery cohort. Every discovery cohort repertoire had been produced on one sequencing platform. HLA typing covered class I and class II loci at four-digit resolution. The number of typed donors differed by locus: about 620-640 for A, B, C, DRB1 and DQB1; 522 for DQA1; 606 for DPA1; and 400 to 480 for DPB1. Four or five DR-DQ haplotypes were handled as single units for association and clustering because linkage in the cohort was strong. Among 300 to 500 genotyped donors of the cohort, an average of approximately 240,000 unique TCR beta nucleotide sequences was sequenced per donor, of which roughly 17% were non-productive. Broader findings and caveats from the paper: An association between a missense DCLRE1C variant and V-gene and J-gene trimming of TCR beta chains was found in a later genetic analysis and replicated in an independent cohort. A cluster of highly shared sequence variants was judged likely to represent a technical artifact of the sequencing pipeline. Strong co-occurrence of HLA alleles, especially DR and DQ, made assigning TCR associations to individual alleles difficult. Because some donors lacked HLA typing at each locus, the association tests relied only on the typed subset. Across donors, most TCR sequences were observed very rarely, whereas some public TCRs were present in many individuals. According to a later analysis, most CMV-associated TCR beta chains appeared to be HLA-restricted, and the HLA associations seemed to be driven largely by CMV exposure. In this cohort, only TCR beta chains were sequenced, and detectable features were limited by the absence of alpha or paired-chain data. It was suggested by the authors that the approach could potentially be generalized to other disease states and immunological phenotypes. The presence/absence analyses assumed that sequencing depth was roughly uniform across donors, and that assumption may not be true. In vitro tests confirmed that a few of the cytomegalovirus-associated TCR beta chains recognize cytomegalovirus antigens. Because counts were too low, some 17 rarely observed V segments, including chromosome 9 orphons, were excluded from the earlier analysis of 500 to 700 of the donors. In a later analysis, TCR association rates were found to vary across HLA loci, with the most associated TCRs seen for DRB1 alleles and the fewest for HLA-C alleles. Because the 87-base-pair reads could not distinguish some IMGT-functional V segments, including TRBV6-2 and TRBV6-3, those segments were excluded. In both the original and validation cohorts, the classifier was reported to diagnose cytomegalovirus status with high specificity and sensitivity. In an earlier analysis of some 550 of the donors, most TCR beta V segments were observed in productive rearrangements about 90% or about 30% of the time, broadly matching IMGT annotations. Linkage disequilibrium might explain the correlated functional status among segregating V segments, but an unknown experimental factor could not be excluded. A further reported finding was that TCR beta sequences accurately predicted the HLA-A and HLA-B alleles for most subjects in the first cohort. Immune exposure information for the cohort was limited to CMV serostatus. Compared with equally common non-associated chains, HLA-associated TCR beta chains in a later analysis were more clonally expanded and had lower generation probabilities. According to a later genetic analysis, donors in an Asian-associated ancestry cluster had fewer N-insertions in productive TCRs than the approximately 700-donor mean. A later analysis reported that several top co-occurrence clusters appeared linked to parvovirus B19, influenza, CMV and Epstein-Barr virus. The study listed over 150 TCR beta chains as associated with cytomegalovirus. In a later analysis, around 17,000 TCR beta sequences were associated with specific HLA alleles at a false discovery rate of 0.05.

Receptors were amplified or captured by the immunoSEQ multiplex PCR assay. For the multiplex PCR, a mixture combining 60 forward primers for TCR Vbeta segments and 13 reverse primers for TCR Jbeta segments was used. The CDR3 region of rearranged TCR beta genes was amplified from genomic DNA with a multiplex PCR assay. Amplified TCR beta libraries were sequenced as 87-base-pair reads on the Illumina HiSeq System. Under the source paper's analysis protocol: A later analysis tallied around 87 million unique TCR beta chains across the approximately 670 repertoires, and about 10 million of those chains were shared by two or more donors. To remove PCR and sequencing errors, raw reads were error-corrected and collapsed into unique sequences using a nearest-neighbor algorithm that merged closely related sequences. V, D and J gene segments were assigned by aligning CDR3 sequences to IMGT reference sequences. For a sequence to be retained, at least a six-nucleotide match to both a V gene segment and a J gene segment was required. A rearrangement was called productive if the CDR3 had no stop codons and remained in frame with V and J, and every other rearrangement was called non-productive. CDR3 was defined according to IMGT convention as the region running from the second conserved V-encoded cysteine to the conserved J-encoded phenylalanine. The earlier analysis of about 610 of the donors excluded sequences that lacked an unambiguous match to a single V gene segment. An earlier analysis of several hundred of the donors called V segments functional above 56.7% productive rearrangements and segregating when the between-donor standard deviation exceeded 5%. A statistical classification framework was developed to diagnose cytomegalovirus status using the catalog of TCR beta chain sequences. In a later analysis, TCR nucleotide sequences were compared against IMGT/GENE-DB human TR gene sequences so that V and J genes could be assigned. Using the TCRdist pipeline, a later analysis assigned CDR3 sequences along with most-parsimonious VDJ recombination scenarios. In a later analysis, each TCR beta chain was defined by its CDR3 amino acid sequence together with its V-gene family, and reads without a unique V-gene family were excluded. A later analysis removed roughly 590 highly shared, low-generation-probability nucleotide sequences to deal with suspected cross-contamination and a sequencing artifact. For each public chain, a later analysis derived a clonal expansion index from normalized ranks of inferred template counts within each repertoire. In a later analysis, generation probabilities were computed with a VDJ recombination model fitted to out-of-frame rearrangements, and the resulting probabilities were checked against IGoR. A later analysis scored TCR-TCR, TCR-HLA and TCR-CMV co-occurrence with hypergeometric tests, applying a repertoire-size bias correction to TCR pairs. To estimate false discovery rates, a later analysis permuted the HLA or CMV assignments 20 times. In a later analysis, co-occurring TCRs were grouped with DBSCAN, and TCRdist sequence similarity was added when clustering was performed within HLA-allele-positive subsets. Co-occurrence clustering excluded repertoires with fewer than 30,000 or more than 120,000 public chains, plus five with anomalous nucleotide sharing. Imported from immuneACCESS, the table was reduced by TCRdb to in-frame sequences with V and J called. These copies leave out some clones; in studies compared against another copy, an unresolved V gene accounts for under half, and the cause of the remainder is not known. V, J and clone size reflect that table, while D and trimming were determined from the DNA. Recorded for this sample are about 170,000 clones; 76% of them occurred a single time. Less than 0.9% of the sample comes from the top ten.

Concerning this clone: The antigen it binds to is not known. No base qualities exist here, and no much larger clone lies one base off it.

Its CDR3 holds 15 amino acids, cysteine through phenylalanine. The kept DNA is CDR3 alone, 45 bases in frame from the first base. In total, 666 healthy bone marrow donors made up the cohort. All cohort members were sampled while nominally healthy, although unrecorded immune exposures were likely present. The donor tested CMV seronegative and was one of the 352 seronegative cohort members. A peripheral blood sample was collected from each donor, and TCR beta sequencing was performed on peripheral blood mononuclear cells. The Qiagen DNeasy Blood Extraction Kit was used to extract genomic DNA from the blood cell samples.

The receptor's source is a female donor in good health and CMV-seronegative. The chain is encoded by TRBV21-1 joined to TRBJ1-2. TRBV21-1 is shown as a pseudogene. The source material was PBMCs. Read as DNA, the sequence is TGTGCCAGCAGCACTCCGCCCGAAGGCACTAGGCGCTACACCTTC. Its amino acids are CASSTPPEGTRRYTF.